This passage covers 4 T cell receptor beta chains from one sample sequenced in a study of cytomegalovirus exposure and HLA in healthy donors. With 60 Vbeta and 13 Jbeta primers, the PCR was carried out. The repertoire was sequenced with immunoSEQ multiplex PCR; TCRdb's copy has only in-frame clones and lacks some. This table holds about 140,000 clones, around 80% found once. Material: PBMCs. Receptors were obtained from a man aged 30 to 45 in good health and CMV-seropositive.

The CDR3 nucleotides are TGTGCCAGCAGTTTGGGGGGAGGGGAGACCCAGTACTTC. Amino acids: CASSLGGGETQYF. The rearrangement links TRBV27 to TRBJ2-5; 7 bases are shared with TRBD2. In germline, CDR1 is MNHEY, CDR2 SMNVEV (reference sequence). The CDR3 is 13 amino acids. The J segment lost 5 bases and the V segment lost 3 bases, leaving 3 bases of the junction unmatched.

This sequence joins TRBV7-8 and TRBJ1-2, with 9 bases fitting TRBD1. V lost 5 bases and J lost 8; bases outside the gene matches: 12. Per the germline V gene, CDR1 is SGHVS and CDR2 is FQNEAQ. The CDR3 contains 15 residues. The CDR3 loop reads CASSGSWDREVGYTF. CDR3 DNA: TGTGCCAGCAGCGGCTCCTGGGACAGGGAGGTCGGCTACACCTTC.

The CDR3 region has the DNA TGTGCCAGCAGCCAACAGGGGCGAGGGACTGAAGCTTTCTTT. Translated: CASSQQGRGTEAFF. This chain links TRBV5-5 with TRBJ1-1; 7 nucleotides line up with TRBD1. Germline-derived CDR1 and CDR2 are SGHKS and YYEKEE (reference sequence). With 4 bases clipped from V and 5 bases from J, the junction kept 8 bases outside the gene matches. The CDR3 has 14 amino acids.

The chain couples TRBV2 to TRBJ2-3; D perhaps matches TRBD2 (6 bases). Germline CDR1 reads SNHLY; CDR2 reads FYNNEI. This CDR3 has 14 residues. The germline V and J ends were trimmed by 7 bases and 4 bases, with 15 bases remaining between them. CDR3 DNA sequence: TGTGCCAGCATCCGGGAGACTTGGCCAGATACGCAGTATTTT. This sequence encodes CASIRETWPDTQYF.